This T cell receptor beta chain was identified in a study of blood T cells in healthy people across ages. A second PCR of about 7 to 12 cycles used a sample-barcoded 5' primer and a J-beta primer mix. One entry per CDR3 protein results from TCRdb running MiXCR on the 5' RACE reads. Of over 500,000 distinct CDR3 sequences listed, about 27% were seen once; the top ten hold 3.6%. The V gene lost 3 bases and the J gene lost 1 base, with 10 bases spanning the gap. This CDR3 has 14 residues. Germline values: CDR1 LGHNA, CDR2 YNFKEQ. In addition, the sample was reused for a study of T cells of mothers and their children.

Sequencing input: blood. This sequence was found in a boy between 2 and 15 years old in good health. The chain joins TRBV4-2 to TRBJ2-7, with no clear D. For the CDR3, the DNA is TGTGCCAGCAGCCATCAGCGCGATTCCTACGAGCAGTACTTC. It is translated as CASSHQRDSYEQYF.